The clone carrying this T cell receptor beta chain was counted ten times or more. Its antigen is unknown. TCRdb itself ran the reads through MiXCR, one entry per CDR3 protein. The sample lists approximately 300,000 distinct CDR3 sequences; about 28% were seen once. These data come from a study of T cell repertoires in cytomegalovirus infection. The CDR3 has 14 residues. Trimming removed 5 bases at V and 3 bases at J, with 11 bases between. The source is a human donor in good health (CMV status not recorded). Some clones in this sample may be carry-over from other donors' samples. This chain uses TRBV12-3 or TRBV12-4 with TRBJ2-4, with D perhaps TRBD2 (7 bases). The sample consisted of cultured PBMCs, taken from culture after CMV antigen stimulation. The CDR3 loop is CASSRRGGKNIQYF. For the CDR3, the DNA is TGTGCCAGCAGTAGGAGGGGGGGCAAAAACATTCAGTACTTC.